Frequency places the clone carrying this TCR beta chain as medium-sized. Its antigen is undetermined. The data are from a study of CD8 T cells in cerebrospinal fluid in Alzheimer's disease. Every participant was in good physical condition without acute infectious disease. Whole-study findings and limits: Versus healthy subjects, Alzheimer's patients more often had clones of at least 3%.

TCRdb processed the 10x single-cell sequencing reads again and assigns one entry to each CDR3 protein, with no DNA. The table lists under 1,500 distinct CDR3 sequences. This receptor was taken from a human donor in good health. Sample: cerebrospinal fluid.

CDR3 residues: CASRPFGDRGLQETQYF. The genes are TRBV10-2 and TRBJ2-5; TCRdb gives TRBD1 as the D gene, but with no DNA this cannot be confirmed. The CDR3 is 17 amino acids. Germline V gene sequence: CDR1 WSHSY, CDR2 SAAADI.